The 26 T cell receptor beta chains listed next were all sequenced from one sample in a study of blood T cell repertoires in COVID-19. Repertoires were generated with immunoSEQ multiplex PCR, while TCRdb's copy carries only in-frame clones and drops some. The repertoire consists of more than 250,000 clones, with about 89% occurring once and the leading ten covering about 2.6%. The sample was PBMCs or T cells enriched from blood (not recorded which). The source of these receptors is a woman aged 18-35 years who had recovered from COVID-19.

The V call is TRBV13, the J call TRBJ2-5, with 8 bases identical to TRBD1. Germline V lookup: CDR1 PRHDT, CDR2 FYEKMQ (reference sequence). V lost 7 bases, J lost 1 base, and 8 bases stayed unmatched. The CDR3 has 15 residues. CDR3 DNA: TGTGCCAGCACTGGTCGCAGGGGGCCCCAAGAGACCCAGTACTTC. This gives the protein CASTGRRGPQETQYF.

The gene calls are TRBV5-4 and TRBJ2-7; D perhaps matches TRBD2 (6 bases). CDR1 SGHNT and CDR2 YYREEE come from the germline V gene (reference sequence). V shed 4 bases and J shed 1 base, with 12 bases lying between them. This CDR3 has 14 residues. The CDR3 bases are TGTGCCAGCAGCGAAGCTGCGGGGTCCTACGAGCAGTACTTC. Translating it yields CASSEAAGSYEQYF. Full variable domain (outside the CDR3, taken from reference TRBV5-4 and TRBJ2-7): ETGVTQSPTHLIKTRGQQVTLRCSSQSGHNTVSWYQQALGQGPQFIFQYYREEENGRGNFPPRFSGLQFPNYSSELNVNALELDDSALYLCASSEAAGSYEQYFGPGTRLTVT.

The V call is TRBV4-1, the J call TRBJ1-2; no clear D. The CDR3 contains 15 residues. Germline CDR1 reads MGHRA; CDR2 reads YSYEKL. V was cut by 0 bases and J by 0 bases, with 8 bases left in between. CDR3 region: CASSQDLSANYGYTF. CDR3 DNA sequence: TGCGCCAGCAGCCAAGATTTATCCGCTAACTATGGCTACACCTTC.

V usage is TRBV27 and J usage is TRBJ2-4, with a possible D match to TRBD1 (6 bases). Deletions cut 3 bases from V and 4 bases from J, with 13 bases between. Germline CDR1 MNHEY, CDR2 SMNVEV (reference sequence). The CDR3 sequence is 15 residues long. CDR3 DNA: TGTGCCAGCAGTTTCTCGACGGGACAAAAAAACATTCAGTACTTC. This encodes CASSFSTGQKNIQYF.

The rearrangement uses TRBV10-3 and TRBJ2-3; tentative D call: TRBD1 (5 bases). The CDR3 length is 15 residues. V shed 4 bases and J shed 3 bases, with 14 bases lying between them. The germline gives CDR1 ENHRY, CDR2 SYGVKD. The DNA of the CDR3 is TGTGCCATCAGTGTTGGCAGGGTAGGGACAGATACGCAGTATTTT. It specifies CAISVGRVGTDTQYF.

This rearrangement joins TRBV5-1 to TRBJ1-1; 8 positions agree with TRBD1. The junction had 6 bases not matched to a gene; V was cut back by 4 bases and J by 10 bases. The CDR3 runs to 12 residues. The germline V gene has CDR1 SGHRS and CDR2 YFSETQ. The CDR3 DNA reads as TGCGCCAGCAGCCCCGGGACAGGCGGAGCTTTCTTT. Protein product: CASSPGTGGAFF.

This clone was picked up a small number of times. The rearrangement joins TRBV20-1 to TRBJ1-4, with TRBD1 matching over 11 bases. Germline V CDR1 and CDR2: DFQATT, SNEGSKA (reference sequence). The V segment lost 3 bases and the J segment 6 bases; nucleotides outside the gene matches: 6. CDR3 length equals 15 residues. CDR3: CSASPSGQGDEKLFF. CDR3 in DNA: TGCAGTGCTAGTCCCTCGGGACAGGGGGATGAAAAACTGTTTTTT.

J is TRBJ2-5 and V is TRBV4-1; D is perhaps TRBD2 (6 bases). V was cut by 5 bases and J by 2 bases, with 12 bases left in between. This CDR3 is built from 14 residues. CDR1 and CDR2 (germline): MGHRA, YSYEKL. The CDR3 loop is CASSKSGAQETQYF. For the CDR3, the DNA is TGCGCCAGCAGCAAATCGGGAGCACAAGAGACCCAGTACTTC.

The gene calls are TRBV7-2 and TRBJ2-3; 9 positions match TRBD2. The CDR3 has 16 residues. CDR1 SGHTA and CDR2 FQGNSA come from the germline V gene. V gave up 1 base and J gave up 5 bases; unmatched junction bases: 7. The CDR3 bases are TGTGCCAGCAGCTTAGATCGCGGGAGGGCCGGAGATACGCAGTATTTT. Protein sequence: CASSLDRGRAGDTQYF.

V is TRBV6-2 or TRBV6-3 and J is TRBJ2-3; TRBD2 matches 9 bases. Germline assignment: CDR1 MNHEY and CDR2 SVGEGT. This CDR3 region has 15 residues. V shed 2 bases and J 4 bases; nucleotides not matched to a gene: 4. The CDR3 loop reads CASSYAGGPSDTQYF. The CDR3, as DNA: TGTGCCAGCAGTTACGCGGGAGGGCCGTCAGATACGCAGTATTTT.

This chain links TRBV3-1 (or the pseudogene TRBV3-2) with TRBJ2-1; 10 nucleotides agree with TRBD1. CDR1 is LGHDT and CDR2 is YNNKEL in the germline V gene (reference sequence). The V segment lost 1 base and the J segment 4 bases; nucleotides outside the gene matches: 4. This CDR3 spans 16 amino acids. The CDR3 DNA follows: TGTGCCAGCAGCCAAGTGAGGACAGGGGGTTACAATGAGCAGTTCTTC. Amino acid sequence: CASSQVRTGGYNEQFF.

V is TRBV28 and J is TRBJ2-5; the match to TRBD1 covers 11 bases. The junction had 5 bases not matched to a gene; V was cut back by 3 bases and J by 5 bases. The CDR3 is 15 residues long. Germline V lookup: CDR1 MDHEN, CDR2 SYDVKM. CDR3 bases: TGTGCCAGCAGTTTTGGACAGGGGGCGGGGGAGACCCAGTACTTC. It encodes CASSFGQGAGETQYF.

The rearrangement joins TRBV28 to TRBJ2-7; 9 bases agree with TRBD1. This CDR3 contains 14 residues. Germline V gene lookup returns CDR1 MDHEN and CDR2 SYDVKM. Unmatched junction bases numbered 13, after V lost 11 bases and J lost 5 bases. Written as DNA, the CDR3 is TGTGCCTCTCACCTCCGGGACAGGGTAAACGAGCAGTACTTC. It is translated as CASHLRDRVNEQYF.

The chain carries TRBV4-1 and TRBJ1-5; a weak D match, TRBD1 (5 bases). Trimming stripped 0 bases from V and 1 base from J, with 10 bases between. The germline CDR1 and CDR2 sequences are MGHRA and YSYEKL. The CDR3 covers 16 residues. The CDR3 DNA sequence: TGCGCCAGCAGCCAAGATCCGGGGGTGAGCAATCAGCCCCAGCATTTT. Its protein is CASSQDPGVSNQPQHF.

This clone has a single count. The chain recombines TRBV5-4 with TRBJ1-1; TRBD1 might be the D (6 bases). Germline V gene lookup returns CDR1 SGHNT and CDR2 YYREEE (reference sequence). The CDR3 has 11 amino acids. Trimming left V 7 bases short and J 5 bases short, with 9 bases between. The CDR3 sequence is CASERGTEAFF. The CDR3 DNA sequence: TGTGCCAGCGAGAGGGGGACTGAAGCTTTCTTT.

The chain uses TRBV6-2 or TRBV6-3 and TRBJ2-1, with D possibly TRBD2 on 5 matching bases. V was clipped by 1 base and J by 5 bases, with 15 bases between them. This CDR3 has 16 residues. CDR1 is MNHEY, CDR2 SVGEGT, per germline. CDR3 in amino acids: CASSYYTRSPNNEQFF. Here the CDR3 DNA reads TGTGCCAGCAGTTACTATACTAGATCACCGAACAATGAGCAGTTCTTC.

The V and J genes are TRBV7-2 and TRBJ2-1; a weak D match, TRBD2 (6 bases). The CDR3 consists of 16 residues. V shed 1 base and J shed 0 bases, with 10 bases lying between them. Germline CDR1 reads SGHTA; CDR2 reads FQGNSA. The CDR3 DNA sequence: TGTGCCAGCAGCTTAGTCGCAGCGGGCTCCTACAATGAGCAGTTCTTC. Its protein product is CASSLVAAGSYNEQFF.

This chain uses TRBV18 with TRBJ2-3; 7 bases are shared with TRBD1. Unmatched junction bases numbered 17, after V lost 4 bases and J lost 1 base. Germline values: CDR1 KGHSH, CDR2 LQKENI. This CDR3 is built from 19 residues. This CDR3 reads CASSRKGTGTERRTDTQYF. CDR3 nucleotide sequence: TGTGCCAGCTCACGAAAAGGCACCGGGACAGAGAGACGCACAGATACGCAGTATTTT.

The rearrangement links TRBV5-8 to TRBJ1-5; a weak D match, TRBD1 (5 bases). V was trimmed by 0 bases and J by 6 bases, leaving 7 bases between them. The CDR3 is 13 amino acids. The V gene's germline CDR1 is SGHTS and CDR2 YDEGEE. The CDR3 loop reads CASSLVGLQPQHF. CDR3 coding DNA: TGTGCCAGCAGCTTGGTGGGGCTTCAGCCCCAGCATTTT.

CDR3 DNA sequence: TGTGCCAGCAGCTTTTTTCGGGGTTTCGGTGGCTACACCTTC. Translating it yields CASSFFRGFGGYTF. The rearrangement uses TRBV7-2 and TRBJ1-2; the D is unclear. Germline-derived CDR1 and CDR2 are SGHTA and FQGNSA. The CDR3 is 14 residues long. V lost 3 bases and J lost 7, with 15 bases in between.

The chain combines TRBV10-3 with TRBJ1-1; perhaps TRBD1 as D (5 bases). Trimming removed 0 bases at V and 6 bases at J, with 17 bases between. The CDR3 consists of 16 residues. The germline gives CDR1 ENHRY, CDR2 SYGVKD. The DNA for the CDR3 is TGTGCCATCAGTGAGTCGATAATTCGGGCGGGACCTGAAGCTTTCTTT. Encoded protein: CAISESIIRAGPEAFF.

This rearrangement joins TRBV6-2 or TRBV6-3 to TRBJ1-2; D perhaps matches TRBD1 (6 bases). CDR1 and CDR2 (germline): MNHEY, SVGEGT. The length of the CDR3 is 12 residues. Trimming left V 10 bases short and J 13 bases short, with 22 bases between. For the CDR3, the DNA is TGTGCCACCAGCGATTATCCTGGACAGTGCACCTTC. Residues: CATSDYPGQCTF.

The chain carries TRBV27 and TRBJ2-3; TRBD2 might be the D (5 bases). This CDR3 region has 16 residues. From germline, CDR1 is MNHEY and CDR2 SMNVEV (reference sequence). V lost 5 bases, J lost 1 base, and 16 bases lay in between. Here the CDR3 DNA reads TGTGCCAGCAGTAGGGTGAGGGTTGACGGCACAGATACGCAGTATTTT. It translates to CASSRVRVDGTDTQYF.

The chain uses TRBV23-1 and TRBJ2-7; 9 bases are shared with TRBD1. TRBV23-1 is known as an ORF, though its function is uncertain. The CDR3 spans 13 residues. The V gene end was trimmed by 4 bases and the J gene end by 4 bases; junction bases not matched to a gene: 2. CDR3 sequence (DNA): TGCGCCAGCAGTCCCGGGACAGGGTACGAGCAGTACTTC. Translating gives CASSPGTGYEQYF.

V is TRBV2 and J is TRBJ2-3; 8 bases fit TRBD1. With 7 bases clipped from V and 3 bases from J, the junction kept 6 bases outside the gene matches. Germline CDR1 SNHLY, CDR2 FYNNEI. The CDR3 runs to 14 residues. This chain's CDR3 is CASNRDRRTDTQYF. The CDR3 region has the DNA TGTGCCAGCAATCGGGACAGGCGGACAGATACGCAGTATTTT.

This sequence joins TRBV18 and TRBJ2-5, with D tentatively TRBD1 (5 bases). Deletions cut 1 base from V and 6 bases from J, with 21 bases between. This CDR3 has 17 residues. The germline V gene encodes CDR1 KGHSH and CDR2 LQKENI. The CDR3: CASSPHRLGRFEKTQYF. Here the CDR3 DNA reads TGTGCCAGCTCACCACACAGGCTGGGGCGTTTTGAAAAGACCCAGTACTTC.